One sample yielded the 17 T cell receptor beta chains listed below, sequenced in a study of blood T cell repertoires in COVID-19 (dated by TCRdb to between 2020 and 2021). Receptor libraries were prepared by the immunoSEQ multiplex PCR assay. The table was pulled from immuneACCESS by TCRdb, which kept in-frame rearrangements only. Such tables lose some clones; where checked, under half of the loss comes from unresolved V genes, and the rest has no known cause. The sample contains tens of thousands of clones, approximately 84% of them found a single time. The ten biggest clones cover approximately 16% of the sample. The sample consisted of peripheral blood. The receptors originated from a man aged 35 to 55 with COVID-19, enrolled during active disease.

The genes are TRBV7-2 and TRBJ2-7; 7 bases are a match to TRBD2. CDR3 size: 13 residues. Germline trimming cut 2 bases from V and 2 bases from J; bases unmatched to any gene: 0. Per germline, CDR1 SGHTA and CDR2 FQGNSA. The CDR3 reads CASSLLAAYEQYF. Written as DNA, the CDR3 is TGTGCCAGCAGCTTACTAGCGGCCTACGAGCAGTACTTC.

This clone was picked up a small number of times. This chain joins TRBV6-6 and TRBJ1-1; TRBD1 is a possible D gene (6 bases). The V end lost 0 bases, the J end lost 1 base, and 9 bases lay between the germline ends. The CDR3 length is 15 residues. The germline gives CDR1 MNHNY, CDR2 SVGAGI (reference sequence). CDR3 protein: CASSYSAGANTEAFF. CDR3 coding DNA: TGTGCCAGCAGTTACTCCGCAGGGGCGAACACTGAAGCTTTCTTT.

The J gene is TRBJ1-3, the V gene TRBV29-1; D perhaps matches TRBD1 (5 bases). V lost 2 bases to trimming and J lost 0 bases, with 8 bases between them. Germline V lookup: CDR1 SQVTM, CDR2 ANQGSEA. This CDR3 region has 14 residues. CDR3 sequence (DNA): TGCAGCGTTGAAATGGGACTCTCTGGAAACACCATATATTTT. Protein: CSVEMGLSGNTIYF.

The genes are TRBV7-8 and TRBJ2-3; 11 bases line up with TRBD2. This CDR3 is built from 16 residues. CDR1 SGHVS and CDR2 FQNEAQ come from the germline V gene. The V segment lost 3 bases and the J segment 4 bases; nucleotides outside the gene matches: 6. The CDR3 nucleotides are TGTGCCAGCAGCTTCAGCACTAGCGGGGGTGCAGATACGCAGTATTTT. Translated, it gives CASSFSTSGGADTQYF.

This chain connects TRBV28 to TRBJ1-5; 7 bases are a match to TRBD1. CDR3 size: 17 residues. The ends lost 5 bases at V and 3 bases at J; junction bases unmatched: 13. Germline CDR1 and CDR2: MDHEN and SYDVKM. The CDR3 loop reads CASSPFTGTVYNQPQHF. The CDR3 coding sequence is TGTGCCAGCAGTCCATTTACCGGGACAGTCTACAATCAGCCCCAGCATTTT. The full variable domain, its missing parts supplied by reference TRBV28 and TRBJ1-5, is DVKVTQSSRYLVKRTGEKVFLECVQDMDHENMFWYRQDPGLGLRLIYFSYDVKMKEKGDIPEGYSVSREKKERFSLILESASTNQTSMYLCASSPFTGTVYNQPQHFGDGTRLSIL.

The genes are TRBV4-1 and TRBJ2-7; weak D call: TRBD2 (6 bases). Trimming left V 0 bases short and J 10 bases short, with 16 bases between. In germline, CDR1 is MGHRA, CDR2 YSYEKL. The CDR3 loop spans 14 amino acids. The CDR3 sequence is CASSQEGHLGTQYF. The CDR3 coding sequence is TGCGCCAGCAGCCAAGAGGGGCACCTCGGGACTCAGTACTTC.

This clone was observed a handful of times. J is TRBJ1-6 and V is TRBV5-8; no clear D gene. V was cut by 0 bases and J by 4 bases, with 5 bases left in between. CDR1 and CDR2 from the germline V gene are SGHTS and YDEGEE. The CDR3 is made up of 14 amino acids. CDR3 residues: CASSLDSYNSPLHF. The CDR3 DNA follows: TGTGCCAGCAGCTTGGACAGTTATAATTCACCCCTCCACTTT.

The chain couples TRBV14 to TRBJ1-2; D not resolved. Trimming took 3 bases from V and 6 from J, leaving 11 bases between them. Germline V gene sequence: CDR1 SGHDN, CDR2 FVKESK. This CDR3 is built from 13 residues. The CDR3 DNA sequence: TGTGCCAGCAGCCAGCAGGAAGGTGATGGCTACACCTTC. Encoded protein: CASSQQEGDGYTF.

CDR3 sequence: CSVMRQGDTGELFF. The DNA for the CDR3 is TGCAGCGTTATGAGACAGGGGGACACCGGGGAGCTGTTTTTT. The genes are TRBV29-1 and TRBJ2-2, with 9 bases fitting TRBD1. V dropped 5 bases and J dropped 3; count of bases not matched to a gene: 4. The CDR3 is made up of 14 amino acids. Germline V CDR1 and CDR2: SQVTM, ANQGSEA.

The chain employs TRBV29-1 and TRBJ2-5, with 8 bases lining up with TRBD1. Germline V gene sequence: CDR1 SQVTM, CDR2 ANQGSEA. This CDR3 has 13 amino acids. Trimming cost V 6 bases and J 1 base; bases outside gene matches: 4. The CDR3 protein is CSVGQGPQETQYF. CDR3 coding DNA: TGCAGCGTAGGACAGGGACCCCAAGAGACCCAGTACTTC.

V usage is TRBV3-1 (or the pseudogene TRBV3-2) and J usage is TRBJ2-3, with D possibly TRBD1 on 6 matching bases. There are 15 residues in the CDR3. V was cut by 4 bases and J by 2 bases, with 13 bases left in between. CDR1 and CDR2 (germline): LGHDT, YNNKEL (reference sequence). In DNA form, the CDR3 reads TGTGCCAGCAGCCGAGGGGGACCGCACACAGATACGCAGTATTTT. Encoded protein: CASSRGGPHTDTQYF.

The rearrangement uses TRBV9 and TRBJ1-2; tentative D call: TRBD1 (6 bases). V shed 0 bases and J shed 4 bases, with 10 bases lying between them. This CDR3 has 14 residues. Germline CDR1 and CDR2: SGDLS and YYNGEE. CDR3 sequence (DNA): TGTGCCAGCAGCGTAGGGACAGCTAGCTATGGCTACACCTTC. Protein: CASSVGTASYGYTF.

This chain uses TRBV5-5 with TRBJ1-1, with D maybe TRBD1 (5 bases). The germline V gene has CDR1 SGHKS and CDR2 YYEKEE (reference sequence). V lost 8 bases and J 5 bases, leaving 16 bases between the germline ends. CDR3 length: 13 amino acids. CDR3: CASKRQFLTEAFF. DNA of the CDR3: TGTGCCAGTAAACGACAGTTTTTGACTGAAGCTTTCTTT. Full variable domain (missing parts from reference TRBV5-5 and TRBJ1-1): DAGVTQSPTHLIKTRGQQVTLRCSPISGHKSVSWYQQVLGQGPQFIFQYYEKEERGRGNFPDRFSARQFPNYSSELNVNALLLGDSALYLCASKRQFLTEAFFGQGTRLTVV.

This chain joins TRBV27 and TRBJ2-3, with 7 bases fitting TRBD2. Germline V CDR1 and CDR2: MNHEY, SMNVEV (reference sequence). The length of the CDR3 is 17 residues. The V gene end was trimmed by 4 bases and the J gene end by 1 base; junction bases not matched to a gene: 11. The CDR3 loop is CASSWREGEPRTDTQYF. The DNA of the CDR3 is TGTGCCAGCAGTTGGAGGGAGGGAGAACCGCGCACAGATACGCAGTATTTT.

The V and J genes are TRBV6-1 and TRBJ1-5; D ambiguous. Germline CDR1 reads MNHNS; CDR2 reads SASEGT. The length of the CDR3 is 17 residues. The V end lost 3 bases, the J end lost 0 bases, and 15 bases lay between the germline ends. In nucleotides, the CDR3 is TGTGCCAGCAGTGAGGGCGCCGCAGTATTTAGCAATCAGCCCCAGCATTTT. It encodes CASSEGAAVFSNQPQHF.

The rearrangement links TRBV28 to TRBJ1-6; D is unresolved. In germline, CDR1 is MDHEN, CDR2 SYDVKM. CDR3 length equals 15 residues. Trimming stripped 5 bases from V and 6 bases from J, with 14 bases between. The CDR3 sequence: CASSKGLKFNSPLHF. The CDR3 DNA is TGTGCCAGCAGTAAAGGACTGAAATTTAATTCACCCCTCCACTTT.

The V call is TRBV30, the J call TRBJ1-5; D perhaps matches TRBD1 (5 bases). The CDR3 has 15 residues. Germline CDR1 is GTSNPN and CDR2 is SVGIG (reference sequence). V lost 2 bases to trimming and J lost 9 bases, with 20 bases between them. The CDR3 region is CAWSSPAHRLGPQHF. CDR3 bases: TGTGCCTGGAGTTCACCGGCGCACAGGCTCGGGCCCCAGCATTTT.